The 26 T cell receptor beta chains below all came from one sample that was sequenced in a study of T cells in Graves' hyperthyroidism and ophthalmopathy. Amplified TCR beta CDR3 regions derived from RNA transcripts. TCR CDR3 underwent first-round RT-PCR with the HTBI primer set. TCRdb reanalysed the multiplex PCR reads using MiXCR and keeps one entry per CDR3 protein. The sample gives hundreds of thousands of distinct CDR3 sequences, about 15% of which show up once; around 5.4% is in the top ten. Material: blood. These receptors came from a woman in her twenties or thirties with Graves' hyperthyroidism that later progressed to Graves' ophthalmopathy.

This clonotype was seen at least ten times. This sequence joins TRBV27 and TRBJ2-7; 7 bases are a match to TRBD1. After removal of 6 bases from V and 0 bases from J, the junction contained 14 bases not matched to a gene. The CDR3 totals 17 residues. Germline loops: CDR1 MNHEY, CDR2 SMNVEV (reference sequence). This chain's CDR3 is CASSPLPGGDSSYEQYF. In DNA, the CDR3 is TGTGCCAGCAGCCCCCTTCCGGGTGGGGACAGCTCCTACGAGCAGTACTTC.

The chain recombines TRBV9 with TRBJ1-2, with 7 bases that match TRBD1. V shed 6 bases and J 6 bases; nucleotides not matched to a gene: 11. CDR3 length: 14 amino acids. The germline V gene encodes CDR1 SGDLS and CDR2 YYNGEE. CDR3 DNA: TGTGCCAGCACCTATAGTGGAGGGGGCCATGGCTACACCTTC. This gives the protein CASTYSGGGHGYTF.

This clonotype turned up a few times. The CDR3 reads CASSYPRDRAVQETQYF. CDR3 coding DNA: TGTGCCAGCAGTTACCCAAGGGACAGGGCGGTTCAAGAGACCCAGTACTTC. The rearrangement joins TRBV6-5 to TRBJ2-5; TRBD1 matches 9 bases. This CDR3 is 17 amino acids long. J gave up 2 bases and V 2 bases, and 9 bases lay outside the gene matches. The V gene's germline CDR1 is MNHEY and CDR2 SVGAGI.

This clonotype was seen repeatedly, ten times or more. The chain joins TRBV7-9 to TRBJ1-1; D gene ambiguous. The CDR3 has 16 amino acids. V was cut by 3 bases and J by 0 bases, with 14 bases left in between. Germline V gene sequence: CDR1 SEHNR, CDR2 FQNEAQ (reference sequence). The DNA for the CDR3 is TGTGCCAGCAGCTTCGGTCTGAACAGCATGAACACTGAAGCTTTCTTT. This sequence encodes CASSFGLNSMNTEAFF. The whole variable domain, filled in from reference TRBV7-9 and TRBJ1-1, reads DTGVSQNPRHKITKRGQNVTFRCDPISEHNRLYWYRQTLGQGPEFLTYFQNEAQLEKSRLLSDRFSAERPKGSFSTLEIQRTEQGDSAMYLCASSFGLNSMNTEAFFGQGTRLTVV.

Worth noting for this clonotype: The conserved phenylalanine or tryptophan is not found at the CDR3 terminus, so this likely reflects a read error. The chain combines TRBV14 with TRBJ1-1; D remains ambiguous. CDR1 is SGHDN and CDR2 is FVKESK in the germline V gene. The V and J ends lost 3 bases and 0 bases respectively, with 8 bases between them. The CDR3 spans 14 residues. DNA of the CDR3: TGTGCCAGCAGCCAGGCGATTATGAACACTGAAGCTTTCCTT. Translation gives CASSQAIMNTEAFL.

The gene calls are TRBV7-3 and TRBJ2-3; 8 bases align to TRBD2. This CDR3 has 16 residues. The trim removed 4 bases at V and 2 bases at J, leaving 8 bases unmatched. In germline, CDR1 is SGHTA, CDR2 FQGTGA. CDR3 coding DNA: TGTGCCAGCAGCTCCCGGGGGGGGGGGCTCACAGATACGCAGTATTTT. Residues: CASSSRGGGLTDTQYF.

This clonotype was counted many times. The chain joins TRBV30 to TRBJ2-1; 14 bases line up with TRBD2. This CDR3 is 17 amino acids long. Trimming at V came to 2 bases and at J to 7 bases, leaving 10 bases not matched to a gene. CDR1 GTSNPN and CDR2 SVGIG come from the germline V gene (reference sequence). The CDR3 spells CAWSTGTSGSSRNEQFF. The CDR3 nucleotides are TGTGCCTGGAGTACCGGGACTAGCGGGAGCAGTAGGAATGAGCAGTTCTTC.

This clonotype was detected ten times or more. The chain couples TRBV30 to TRBJ1-1; 7 bases agree with TRBD1. With 8 bases clipped from V and 0 bases from J, the junction kept 3 bases outside the gene matches. The length of the CDR3 is 12 residues. Germline CDR1 is GTSNPN and CDR2 is SVGIG (reference sequence). CDR3 nucleotide sequence: TGTGCCCGAGACAGGGTGAACACTGAAGCTTTCTTT. Residues: CARDRVNTEAFF.

This clonotype occurred many times. The gene calls are TRBV7-2 and TRBJ1-2; D remains ambiguous. Germline V CDR1 and CDR2: SGHTA, FQGNSA. Between the trimmed V and J ends, which lost 1 base and 8 bases, there was a span of 14 bases. This CDR3 has 14 amino acids. CDR3 coding DNA: TGTGCCAGCAGCTTAGGGAGTTGGGAATCGGGCTACACCTTC. Translated: CASSLGSWESGYTF.

The J gene is TRBJ1-5, the V gene TRBV19; D not certain. CDR1 and CDR2 (germline): LNHDA, SQIVND (reference sequence). The CDR3 contains 12 residues. Trimming took off 4 bases at V and 7 bases at J, with 8 bases between the two ends. DNA for the CDR3: TGTGCCAGTAGTACCCCTCCCCAGCCCCAGCATTTT. It translates to CASSTPPQPQHF.

This clonotype occurred many times. This chain uses TRBV6-2 or TRBV6-3 with TRBJ1-2; D is undetermined. V was clipped by 4 bases and J by 5 bases, with 17 bases between them. The germline V gene has CDR1 MNHEY and CDR2 SVGEGT. The CDR3 has 15 residues. This chain's CDR3 is CASSSQDGVRYGYTF. In DNA, the CDR3 is TGTGCCAGCAGTTCCCAGGACGGTGTTAGGTATGGCTACACCTTC.

This clonotype came up many times. The V and J genes are TRBV2 and TRBJ2-2; D not resolved. V dropped 6 bases and J dropped 6 bases, with 8 bases sitting between them. The CDR3 loop spans 12 amino acids. Germline CDR1 and CDR2: SNHLY and FYNNEI. The CDR3 coding sequence is TGTGCCAGCAGACAAGTGGCCGGGGAGCTGTTTTTT. Its translation is CASRQVAGELFF.

This clonotype has ten or more counts. This sequence joins TRBV7-2 and TRBJ1-1; TRBD1 matches 11 bases. The V gene's germline CDR1 is SGHTA and CDR2 FQGNSA. The CDR3 contains 14 residues. V lost 6 bases and J lost 10; bases outside the gene matches: 10. The CDR3 protein is CASSQRGQGGGAFF. The CDR3 region has the DNA TGTGCCAGCAGTCAGAGGGGACAGGGGGGGGGAGCTTTCTTT.

The rearrangement uses TRBV27 and TRBJ2-3, with 13 nucleotides matching TRBD2. V lost 4 bases, J lost 7 bases, and 11 bases stayed unmatched. From germline, CDR1 is MNHEY and CDR2 SMNVEV (reference sequence). The CDR3 runs 17 residues. Here the CDR3 reads CASSSAGLAGRSYTQYF. CDR3 coding DNA: TGTGCCAGCAGTTCCGCGGGACTAGCGGGACGTAGTTATACGCAGTATTTT.

This clonotype was counted between two and nine times. This may stem from a read error, because a much larger clone lies one nucleotide away. The chain carries TRBV6-2 or TRBV6-3 and TRBJ2-1; D possibly matches TRBD1 or TRBD2 (5 bases each). The CDR3 is made up of 16 amino acids. Germline CDR1 MNHEY, CDR2 SVGEGT. The CDR3 nucleotides read TGTACCAGCAGTCCCTGGGGGTCCAGCTCCTACAATGAGCAGTTCTTC. Protein sequence: CTSSPWGSSSYNEQFF.

In its sample, this clonotype was seen many times. The rearrangement links TRBV11-2 to TRBJ2-1; 10 bases are a match to TRBD2. The V gene end was trimmed by 5 bases and the J gene end by 5 bases; junction bases not matched to a gene: 6. Germline V gene lookup returns CDR1 SGHAT and CDR2 FQNNGV. This CDR3 spans 15 amino acids. CDR3 DNA: TGTGCCAGCAGCGTAGGACTAGCGGACGACAATGAGCAGTTCTTC. Its translation: CASSVGLADDNEQFF. The full variable domain, its missing parts supplied by reference TRBV11-2 and TRBJ2-1, is EAGVAQSPRYKIIEKRQSVAFWCNPISGHATLYWYQQILGQGPKLLIQFQNNGVVDDSQLPKDRFSAERLKGVDSTLKIQPAKLEDSAVYLCASSVGLADDNEQFFGPGTRLTVL.

This chain links TRBV20-1 with TRBJ1-5; possibly TRBD1 for D (6 bases). V was clipped by 6 bases and J by 4 bases, with 13 bases between them. This CDR3 comprises 13 residues. Germline V CDR1 and CDR2: DFQATT, SNEGSKA (reference sequence). The CDR3 protein is CSAKEGENQPQHF. The CDR3 DNA reads TGCAGTGCAAAGGAGGGGGAAAATCAGCCCCAGCATTTT.

This clonotype was recorded at least ten times. The CDR3 bases are TGTGCCAGCAGTGGGCCGGGACAGGGGGACTACGAGCAGTACTTC. Encoded protein: CASSGPGQGDYEQYF. This chain joins TRBV12-3 or TRBV12-4 and TRBJ2-7, with TRBD1 matching over 11 bases. The CDR3 length is 15 residues. The J segment lost 3 bases and the V segment lost 5 bases, leaving 6 bases of the junction unmatched.

The chain employs TRBV2 and TRBJ2-1; the match to TRBD1 covers 9 bases. The V segment lost 6 bases and the J segment 2 bases; nucleotides outside the gene matches: 8. There are 16 residues in the CDR3. Germline CDR1 and CDR2: SNHLY and FYNNEI. CDR3 DNA: TGTGCCAGCAGACGAACCGGGACAGGGACCTACAATGAGCAGTTCTTC. It specifies CASRRTGTGTYNEQFF.

V is TRBV5-1 and J is TRBJ1-5; TRBD1 is a possible D gene (6 bases). Trimming shortened V by 4 bases and J by 0 bases, and 17 bases separated the two germline ends. The CDR3 consists of 17 residues. Germline lookup yields CDR1 SGHRS and CDR2 YFSETQ. The CDR3 sequence is CASSRPTAGHSNQPQHF. CDR3 coding DNA: TGCGCCAGCAGCCGACCCACTGCGGGACATAGCAATCAGCCCCAGCATTTT.

This clonotype has ten or more counts. The J gene is TRBJ2-3, the V gene TRBV5-1; D is possibly TRBD1 or TRBD2 (5 bases each). From germline, CDR1 is SGHRS and CDR2 YFSETQ. The CDR3 covers 13 residues. Trimming took off 8 bases at V and 4 bases at J, with 14 bases between the two ends. The CDR3 DNA reads as TGCGCCAGTACCGAGGGGAAGCCAGATACGCAGTATTTT. Its translation is CASTEGKPDTQYF.

This clonotype was observed many times. The J gene is TRBJ2-1, the V gene TRBV29-1; TRBD2 aligns across 10 bases. This CDR3 region has 16 residues. After removal of 4 bases from V and 7 bases from J, the junction contained 13 bases not matched to a gene. The germline CDR1 and CDR2 sequences are SQVTM and ANQGSEA. The CDR3 region has the DNA TGCAGCGTTGTAGGGAGCGGGAGGGCCAAGGTGAATGAGCAGTTCTTC. Protein: CSVVGSGRAKVNEQFF.

This clonotype was seen many times. This chain joins TRBV3-1 and TRBJ2-1; 7 positions agree with TRBD2. The CDR3 sequence is 16 residues long. CDR1 is LGHDT, CDR2 YNNKEL, per germline (reference sequence). V was pared by 1 base and J by 4 bases, with 7 bases of the junction left unmatched. The CDR3 nucleotides read TGTGCCAGCAGCCAAGGGAGCGGGAATCATTACAATGAGCAGTTCTTC. Translated: CASSQGSGNHYNEQFF.

This clonotype has at least ten counts. The chain is built from TRBV7-2 and TRBJ2-3, with 8 nucleotides matching TRBD1. The CDR3 sequence is 13 residues long. The germline gives CDR1 SGHTA, CDR2 FQGNSA. V was clipped by 7 bases and J by 8 bases; unmatched bases: 8. The CDR3 bases are TGTGCCAGCACCGGACAGGGAGAGGTTACGCAGTATTTT. It is translated as CASTGQGEVTQYF.

The chain carries TRBV14 and TRBJ1-2; possibly TRBD1 for D (6 bases). The CDR3 covers 16 residues. The V end lost 4 bases, the J end lost 1 base, and 16 bases lay between the germline ends. Germline assignment: CDR1 SGHDN and CDR2 FVKESK. The DNA for the CDR3 is TGTGCCAGCAGCCCAGTTCCAGGGGCTTTTAACTATGGCTACACCTTC. Protein sequence: CASSPVPGAFNYGYTF.

The chain employs TRBV7-9 and TRBJ2-7; 8 bases map to TRBD1. With V trimmed by 4 bases and J by 4 bases, 15 bases remained unmatched. Germline assignment: CDR1 SEHNR and CDR2 FQNEAQ (reference sequence). The CDR3 covers 17 residues. This CDR3 is CASSSYPSGTGAYEQYF. The CDR3 region has the DNA TGTGCCAGCAGCTCCTACCCCTCCGGGACAGGCGCGTACGAGCAGTACTTC.